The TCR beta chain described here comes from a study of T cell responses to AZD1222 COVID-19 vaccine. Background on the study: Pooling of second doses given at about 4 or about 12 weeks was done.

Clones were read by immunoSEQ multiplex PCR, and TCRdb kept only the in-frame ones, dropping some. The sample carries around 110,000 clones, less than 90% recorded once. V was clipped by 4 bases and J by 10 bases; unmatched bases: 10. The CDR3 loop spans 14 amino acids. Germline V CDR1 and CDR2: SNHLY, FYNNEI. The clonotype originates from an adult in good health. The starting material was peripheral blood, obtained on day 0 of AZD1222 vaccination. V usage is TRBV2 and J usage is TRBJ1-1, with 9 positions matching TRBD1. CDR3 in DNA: TGTGCCAGCAGTGGAGGACAGGGGAATGTAGGAGCTTTCTTT. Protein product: CASSGGQGNVGAFF.